Below are 18 T cell receptor beta chains sequenced from a single sample in a study of blood T cell repertoires in COVID-19. The assay was immunoSEQ multiplex PCR, and TCRdb's table has in-frame clones only and misses some. The sample holds approximately 53,000 clones, around 81% seen once. Sequenced: peripheral blood. These receptors all stem from an elderly woman with COVID-19, enrolled during active disease.

This clone was detected once. The CDR3 region is CASNFGQGPYNEQFF. As DNA, the CDR3 is TGTGCCAGCAATTTCGGACAGGGCCCCTACAATGAGCAGTTCTTC. The chain has TRBV7-2 and TRBJ2-1; 8 bases are shared with TRBD1. With V trimmed by 7 bases and J by 2 bases, 7 bases remained unmatched. This CDR3 is built from 15 residues. The germline gives CDR1 SGHTA, CDR2 FQGNSA. Supplemented by reference TRBV7-2 and TRBJ2-1, the full variable domain reads GAGVSQSPSNKVTEKGKDVELRCDPISGHTALYWYRQSLGQGLEFLIYFQGNSAPDKSGLPSDRFSAERTGGSVSTLTIQRTQQEDSAVYLCASNFGQGPYNEQFFGPGTRLTVL.

This rearrangement joins TRBV15 to TRBJ2-5, with 10 bases aligning to TRBD2. The J segment lost 5 bases and the V segment lost 2 bases, leaving 14 bases of the junction unmatched. Germline CDR1 and CDR2: LNHNV and YYDKDF (reference sequence). The CDR3 extends over 18 amino acids. This CDR3 is CATSRTSGIGGAGETQYF. The CDR3 DNA is TGTGCCACCAGCAGAACTAGCGGGATCGGGGGAGCAGGGGAGACCCAGTACTTC.

This chain links TRBV10-1 with TRBJ2-2; TRBD1 is a possible D gene (5 bases). This CDR3 is 16 amino acids long. In germline, CDR1 is WNHNN, CDR2 SYGVQD (reference sequence). Between the trimmed V and J ends, which lost 0 bases and 1 base, there was a span of 9 bases. CDR3 DNA: TGCGCCAGCAGTGAGTCGCAGGGTTTGAACACCGGGGAGCTGTTTTTT. Translating it yields CASSESQGLNTGELFF.

This clone was detected only once. The rearrangement uses TRBV28 and TRBJ1-1, with D unresolved. From germline, CDR1 is MDHEN and CDR2 SYDVKM. This CDR3 region has 14 residues. The germline V and J ends were trimmed by 8 bases and 0 bases, with 13 bases remaining between them. As DNA, the CDR3 is TGTGCCAGCCATCAGCCGCGGGTGAACACTGAAGCTTTCTTT. Translation: CASHQPRVNTEAFF.

This clone was observed once. The V gene is TRBV6-2 or TRBV6-3, the J gene TRBJ2-5; the D gene is possibly TRBD2 (5 bases). This CDR3 is built from 14 residues. V lost 5 bases, J lost 3 bases, and 13 bases lay in between. CDR1 MNHEY and CDR2 SVGEGT come from the germline V gene. CDR3 region: CASSPLGEKETQYF. CDR3 nucleotides: TGTGCCAGCAGTCCCCTCGGGGAGAAAGAGACCCAGTACTTC.

This clone was seen only once. The chain joins TRBV7-2 to TRBJ2-1; TRBD2 matches 8 bases. The CDR3 is 15 residues long. V was pared by 5 bases and J by 7 bases, with 10 bases of the junction left unmatched. The germline gives CDR1 SGHTA, CDR2 FQGNSA. The DNA for the CDR3 is TGTGCCAGCAGCGGGTTCTATGTAGCGGGAAATGAGCAGTTCTTC. This translates into CASSGFYVAGNEQFF.

The chain employs TRBV5-1 and TRBJ2-7; D remains unclear. CDR1 and CDR2 (germline): SGHRS, YFSETQ. V dropped 0 bases and J dropped 0 bases, with 7 bases sitting between them. The CDR3 loop spans 14 amino acids. The CDR3 region is CASSLVAASYEQYF. CDR3 in DNA: TGCGCCAGCAGCTTGGTCGCGGCCTCCTACGAGCAGTACTTC.

This chain joins TRBV9 and TRBJ2-1, with D possibly matching TRBD2 (6 bases). The CDR3 sequence is 19 residues long. Germline assignment: CDR1 SGDLS and CDR2 YYNGEE. V lost 0 bases to trimming and J lost 4 bases, with 23 bases between them. DNA for the CDR3: TGTGCCAGCAGCGTAGTAGGAGGGAGTTCCCCTTCCACGTACAATGAGCAGTTCTTC. It translates to CASSVVGGSSPSTYNEQFF.

CDR3 nucleotide sequence: TGTGCCAGTAGTATAGGTCAGACAAATGAGCAGTTCTTC. It yields the protein CASSIGQTNEQFF. The chain is built from TRBV19 and TRBJ2-1, with D unclear. The V and J ends lost 1 base and 7 bases respectively, with 8 bases between them. The CDR3 runs to 13 residues. Germline CDR1 is LNHDA and CDR2 is SQIVND (reference sequence).

The V gene is TRBV19, the J gene TRBJ1-1, with a tentative D call TRBD1 (6 bases). V lost 6 bases to trimming and J lost 1 base, with 15 bases between them. Germline assignment: CDR1 LNHDA and CDR2 SQIVND (reference sequence). CDR3 length: 15 residues. As DNA, the CDR3 is TGTGCCAGTAGGGTACAGGGATTCCGGAACACTGAAGCTTTCTTT. It codes for CASRVQGFRNTEAFF. The variable domain in full, completed from reference TRBV19 and TRBJ1-1, reads DGGITQSPKYLFRKEGQNVTLSCEQNLNHDAMYWYRQDPGQGLRLIYYSQIVNDFQKGDIAEGYSVSREKKESFPLTVTSAQKNPTAFYLCASRVQGFRNTEAFFGQGTRLTVV.

The CDR3 coding sequence is TGTGCCAGCTCCCCCCGGACAGGGAGCAACGAGCAGTACTTC. This encodes CASSPRTGSNEQYF. The rearrangement uses TRBV18 and TRBJ2-7; the match to TRBD1 covers 8 bases. The CDR3 covers 14 residues. Germline CDR1 is KGHSH and CDR2 is LQKENI. The V segment lost 6 bases and the J segment 5 bases; nucleotides outside the gene matches: 9.

The J gene is TRBJ1-2, the V gene TRBV6-5; D gene ambiguous. Germline loops: CDR1 MNHEY, CDR2 SVGAGI. The CDR3 has 14 amino acids. V dropped 5 bases and J dropped 5 bases, with 15 bases sitting between them. This CDR3 is CASSPQAILYGYTF. The CDR3 DNA sequence: TGTGCCAGCAGTCCCCAGGCAATCCTTTATGGCTACACCTTC.

The chain couples TRBV3-1 (or the pseudogene TRBV3-2) to TRBJ1-2; 9 nucleotides match TRBD1. The germline gives CDR1 LGHDT, CDR2 YNNKEL (reference sequence). Trimming removed 4 bases from V and 6 bases from J; junction bases left unmatched: 6. The length of the CDR3 is 14 residues. CDR3 sequence: CASSPEDRGHGYTF. In nucleotides, the CDR3 is TGTGCCAGCAGCCCAGAGGACAGGGGTCATGGCTACACCTTC.

V is TRBV24-1 and J is TRBJ2-1; D gene ambiguous. Trimming took off 4 bases at V and 9 bases at J, with 12 bases between the two ends. This CDR3 contains 13 residues. Looked up from germline, CDR1 is KGHDR and CDR2 is SFDVKD. CDR3 residues: CATSDSSRGEQFF. In DNA form, the CDR3 reads TGTGCCACCAGTGACTCAAGCCGTGGTGAGCAGTTCTTC.

The chain combines TRBV5-4 with TRBJ2-7; 9 bases line up with TRBD2. This CDR3 has 17 residues. J gave up 0 bases and V 4 bases, and 11 bases lay outside the gene matches. The germline V gene has CDR1 SGHNT and CDR2 YYREEE (reference sequence). DNA for the CDR3: TGTGCCAGCAGCAAATTTCTAGCGGGGCCCTCCTCCTACGAGCAGTACTTC. This codes for CASSKFLAGPSSYEQYF.

This clone was detected only once. This CDR3 reads CASSLSQGVAGGNLWTTREQYF. The CDR3 coding sequence is TGTGCCAGCAGTTTAAGTCAAGGCGTGGCAGGGGGAAATCTTTGGACGACGAGGGAGCAGTACTTC. V usage is TRBV28 and J usage is TRBJ2-7, with TRBD1 identical over 7 bases. Germline lookup yields CDR1 MDHEN and CDR2 SYDVKM. The J segment lost 7 bases and the V segment lost 2 bases, leaving 32 bases of the junction unmatched. The CDR3 extends over 22 amino acids.

V usage is TRBV2 and J usage is TRBJ2-1, with D perhaps TRBD2 (5 bases). V shed 4 bases and J shed 9 bases, with 7 bases lying between them. Germline CDR1 reads SNHLY; CDR2 reads FYNNEI. CDR3 length: 11 amino acids. CDR3 nucleotides: TGTGCCAGCAGTGCCGGGGTTGAGCAGTTCTTC. This sequence encodes CASSAGVEQFF.

The chain joins TRBV30 to TRBJ2-7; TRBD2 matches 7 bases. Germline V CDR1 and CDR2: GTSNPN, SVGIG (reference sequence). This CDR3 is built from 14 residues. Losses at the gene ends were 3 bases for V and 5 bases for J; bases not matched to a gene: 10. The CDR3 DNA reads as TGTGCCTGGAGAACTGGCGGGAGAATGCACGAGCAGTACTTC. It encodes CAWRTGGRMHEQYF.